This T cell receptor beta chain was sequenced in a study of T cell responses to AZD1222 COVID-19 vaccine. Profiled with immunoSEQ multiplex PCR; TCRdb holds only in-frame clones, not every one. The table lists some 150,000 clones, under 95% of them singletons, with roughly 4.4% in the top ten. Per the germline V gene, CDR1 is SGHAT and CDR2 is FQNNGV. Between the trimmed V and J ends, which lost 1 base and 6 bases, there was a span of 10 bases. This CDR3 contains 14 residues. In this sample, this clone turned up once. The clonotype comes from an adult in good health. The material was peripheral blood, obtained on day 0 of MenACWY control vaccination. The V and J genes are TRBV11-2 and TRBJ2-1; no reliable D call. Here the CDR3 reads CASSLVGVFNEQFF. As DNA, the CDR3 is TGTGCCAGCAGCTTAGTGGGCGTCTTCAATGAGCAGTTCTTC.